This is a list of T cell receptor beta chains from one sample in a study of blood T cell repertoires in COVID-19. Assay used: immunoSEQ multiplex PCR; TCRdb lists only in-frame clones, some missing. The data show about 140,000 clones, roughly four fifths seen once. The sequenced material came from PBMCs or T cells enriched from blood (not recorded which). These receptors came from a woman aged 50 to 60 with acute COVID-19. Both conserved end residues are part of each CDR3. Each record gives: V gene, D gene, CDR3 length, CDR3 protein. A D gene is named only where the DNA matches it firmly.

v_gene: TRBV10-1
d_gene: TRBD2
len: 15
CDR3aa: CASSVGGGGGETQYF

v_gene: TRBV5-1
d_gene: TRBD2
len: 16
CDR3aa: CASSSQSGISTGELFF

v_gene: TRBV7-8
d_gene: NA
len: 13
CDR3aa: CASSLRQDYGYTF

v_gene: TRBV30
d_gene: NA
len: 14
CDR3aa: CAWETGGAMDGYTF

v_gene: TRBV21-1
d_gene: NA
len: 14
CDR3aa: CASSTSSGRQEQFF

v_gene: TRBV30
d_gene: TRBD1
len: 14
CDR3aa: CAWSVGTGSYEQYF

v_gene: TRBV15
d_gene: TRBD2
len: 13
CDR3aa: CATRPSGRETQYF

v_gene: TRBV27
d_gene: TRBD1
len: 14
CDR3aa: CASSLQGALGGYTF

v_gene: TRBV24-1
d_gene: TRBD1
len: 16
CDR3aa: CATSDWGLTGGETQYF

v_gene: TRBV19
d_gene: NA
len: 13
CDR3aa: CASSSRSLGPQHF

v_gene: TRBV19
d_gene: TRBD1
len: 17
CDR3aa: CASSIVSSGGLNYGYTF